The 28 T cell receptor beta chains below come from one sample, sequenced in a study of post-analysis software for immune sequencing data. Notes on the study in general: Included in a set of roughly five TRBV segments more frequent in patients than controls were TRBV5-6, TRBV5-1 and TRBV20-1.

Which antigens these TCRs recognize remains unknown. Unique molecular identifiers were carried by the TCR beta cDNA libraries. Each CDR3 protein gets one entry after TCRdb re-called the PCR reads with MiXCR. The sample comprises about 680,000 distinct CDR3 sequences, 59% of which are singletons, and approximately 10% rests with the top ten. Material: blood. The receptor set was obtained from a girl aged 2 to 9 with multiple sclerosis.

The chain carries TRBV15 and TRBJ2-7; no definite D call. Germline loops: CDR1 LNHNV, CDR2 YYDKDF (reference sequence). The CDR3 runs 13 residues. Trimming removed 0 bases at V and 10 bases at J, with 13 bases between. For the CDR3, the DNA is TGTGCCACCAGCAGAGATGCGACCGGCACCCAGTACTTC. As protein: CATSRDATGTQYF. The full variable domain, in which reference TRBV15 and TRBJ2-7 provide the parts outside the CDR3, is DAMVIQNPRYQVTQFGKPVTLSCSQTLNHNVMYWYQQKSSQAPKLLFHYYDKDFNNEADTPDNFQSRRPNTSFCFLDIRSPGLGDTAMYLCATSRDATGTQYFGPGTRLTVT.

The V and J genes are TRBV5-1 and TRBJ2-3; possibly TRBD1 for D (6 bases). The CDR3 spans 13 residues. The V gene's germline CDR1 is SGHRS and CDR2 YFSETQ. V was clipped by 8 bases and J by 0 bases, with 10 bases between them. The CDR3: CARGQGSTDTQYF. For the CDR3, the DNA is TGCGCCAGAGGGCAGGGGAGCACAGATACGCAGTATTTT.

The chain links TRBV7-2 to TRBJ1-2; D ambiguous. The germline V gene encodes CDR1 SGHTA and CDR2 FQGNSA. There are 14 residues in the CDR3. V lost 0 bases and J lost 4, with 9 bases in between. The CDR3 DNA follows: TGTGCCAGCAGCTTAGCGACGGCCGGCTATGGCTACACCTTC. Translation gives CASSLATAGYGYTF.

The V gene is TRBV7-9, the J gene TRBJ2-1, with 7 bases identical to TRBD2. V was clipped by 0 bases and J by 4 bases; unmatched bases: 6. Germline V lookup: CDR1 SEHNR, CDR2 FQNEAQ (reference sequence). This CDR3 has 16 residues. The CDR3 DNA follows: TGTGCCAGCAGCTTAGCGGGGGGGATTCCTTACAATGAGCAGTTCTTC. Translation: CASSLAGGIPYNEQFF.

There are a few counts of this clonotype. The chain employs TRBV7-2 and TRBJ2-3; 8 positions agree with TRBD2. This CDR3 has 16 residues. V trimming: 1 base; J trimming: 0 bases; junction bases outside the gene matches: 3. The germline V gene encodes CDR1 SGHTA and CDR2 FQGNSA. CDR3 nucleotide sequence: TGTGCCAGCAGCTTAGTAGCGGGGACTAGCACAGATACGCAGTATTTT. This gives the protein CASSLVAGTSTDTQYF. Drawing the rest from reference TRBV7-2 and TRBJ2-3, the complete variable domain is GAGVSQSPSNKVTEKGKDVELRCDPISGHTALYWYRQSLGQGLEFLIYFQGNSAPDKSGLPSDRFSAERTGGSVSTLTIQRTQQEDSAVYLCASSLVAGTSTDTQYFGPGTRLTVL.

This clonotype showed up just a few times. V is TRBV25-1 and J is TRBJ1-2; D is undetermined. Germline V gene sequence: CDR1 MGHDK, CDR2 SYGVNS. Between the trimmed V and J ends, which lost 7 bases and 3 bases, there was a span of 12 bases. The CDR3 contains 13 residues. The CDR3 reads CASTGEDHYGYTF. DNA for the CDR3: TGTGCCAGCACTGGAGAAGACCACTATGGCTACACCTTC.

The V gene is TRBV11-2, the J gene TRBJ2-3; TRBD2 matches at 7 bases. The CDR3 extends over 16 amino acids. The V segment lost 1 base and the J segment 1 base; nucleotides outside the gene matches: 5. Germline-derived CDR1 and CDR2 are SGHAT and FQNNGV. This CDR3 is CASSLVGGARTDTQYF. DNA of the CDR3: TGTGCCAGCAGCTTAGTGGGAGGGGCCCGCACAGATACGCAGTATTTT.

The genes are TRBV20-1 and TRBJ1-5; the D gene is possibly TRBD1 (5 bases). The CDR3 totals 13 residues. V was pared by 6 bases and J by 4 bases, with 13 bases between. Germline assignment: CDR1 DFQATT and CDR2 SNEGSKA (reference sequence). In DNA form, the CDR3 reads TGCAGTGCCACGGGACCGATGAATCAGCCCCAGCATTTT. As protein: CSATGPMNQPQHF.

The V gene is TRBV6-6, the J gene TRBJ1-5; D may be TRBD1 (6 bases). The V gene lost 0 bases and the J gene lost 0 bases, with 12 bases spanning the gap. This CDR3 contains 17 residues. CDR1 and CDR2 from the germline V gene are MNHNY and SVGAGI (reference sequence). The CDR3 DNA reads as TGTGCCAGCAGTTACTCAGCAGGGGCTTATAGCAATCAGCCCCAGCATTTT. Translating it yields CASSYSAGAYSNQPQHF.

The CDR3: CASSSGLAGIGAGFF. Written as DNA, the CDR3 is TGCGCCAGCAGCTCCGGACTAGCGGGAATTGGTGCGGGGTTCTTC. V and J are TRBV5-1 and TRBJ2-1; 12 bases match TRBD2. CDR1 is SGHRS and CDR2 is YFSETQ in the germline V gene. The CDR3 has 15 residues. The V gene end was trimmed by 3 bases and the J gene end by 15 bases; junction bases not matched to a gene: 13.

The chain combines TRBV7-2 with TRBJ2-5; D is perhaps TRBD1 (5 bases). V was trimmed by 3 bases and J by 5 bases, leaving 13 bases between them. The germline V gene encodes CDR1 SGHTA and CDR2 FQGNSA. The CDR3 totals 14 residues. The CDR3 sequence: CASSFRDFGETQYF. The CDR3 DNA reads TGTGCCAGCAGCTTCAGGGATTTCGGGGAGACCCAGTACTTC.

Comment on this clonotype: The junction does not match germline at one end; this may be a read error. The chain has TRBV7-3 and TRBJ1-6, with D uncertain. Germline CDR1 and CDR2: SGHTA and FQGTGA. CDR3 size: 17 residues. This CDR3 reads CASTDQRRESTHSLLHF. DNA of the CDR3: TGTGCCAGCACCGACCAGAGGAGGGAGAGTACCCATTCACTCCTCCACTTT.

The CDR3 sequence: CASTLSGTGFYEQYF. CDR3 nucleotides: TGTGCCAGCACCTTATCCGGGACAGGGTTCTACGAGCAGTACTTC. V is TRBV5-5 and J is TRBJ2-7, with 9 bases that match TRBD1. The J segment lost 3 bases and the V segment lost 6 bases, leaving 10 bases of the junction unmatched. Germline CDR1 and CDR2: SGHKS and YYEKEE (reference sequence). The CDR3 sequence is 15 residues long.

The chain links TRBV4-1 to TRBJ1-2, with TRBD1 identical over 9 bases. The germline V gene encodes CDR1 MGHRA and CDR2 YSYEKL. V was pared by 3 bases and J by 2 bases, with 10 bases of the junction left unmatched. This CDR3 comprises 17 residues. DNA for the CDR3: TGCGCCAGCAGCCAGTCACTACGGACAGGGGAGAACTATGGCTACACCTTC. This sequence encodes CASSQSLRTGENYGYTF.

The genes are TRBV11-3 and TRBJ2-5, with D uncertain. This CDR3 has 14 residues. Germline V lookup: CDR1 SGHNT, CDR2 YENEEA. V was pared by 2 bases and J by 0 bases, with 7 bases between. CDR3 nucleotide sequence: TGTGCCAGCAGCTTACAGCCGAACCAAGAGACCCAGTACTTC. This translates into CASSLQPNQETQYF.

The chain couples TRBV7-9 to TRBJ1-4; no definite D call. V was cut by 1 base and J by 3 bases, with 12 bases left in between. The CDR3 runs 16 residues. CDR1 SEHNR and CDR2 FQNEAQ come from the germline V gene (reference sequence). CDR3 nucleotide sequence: TGTGCCAGCAGCTTAGAATTAATTGTGTCTAATGAAAAACTGTTTTTT. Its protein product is CASSLELIVSNEKLFF.

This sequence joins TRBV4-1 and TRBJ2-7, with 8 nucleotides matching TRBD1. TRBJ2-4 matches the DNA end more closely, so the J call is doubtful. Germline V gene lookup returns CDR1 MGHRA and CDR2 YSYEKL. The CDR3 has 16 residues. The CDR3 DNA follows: TGCGCCAGCAGCCAAGATGGGCAGGGGGCAGGGAACATTCAGTACTTC. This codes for CASSQDGQGAGNIQYF.

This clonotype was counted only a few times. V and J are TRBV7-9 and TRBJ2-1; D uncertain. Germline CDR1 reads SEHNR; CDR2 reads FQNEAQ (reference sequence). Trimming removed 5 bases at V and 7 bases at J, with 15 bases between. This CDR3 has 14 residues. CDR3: CASSPGWLSNEQFF. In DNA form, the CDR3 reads TGTGCCAGCAGCCCTGGTTGGTTGTCGAATGAGCAGTTCTTC.

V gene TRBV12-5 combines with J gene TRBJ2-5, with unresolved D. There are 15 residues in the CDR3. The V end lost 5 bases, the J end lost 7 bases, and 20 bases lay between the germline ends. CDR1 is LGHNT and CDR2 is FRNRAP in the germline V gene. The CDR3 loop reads CASGPDLSSSGTQYF. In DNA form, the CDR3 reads TGTGCTAGTGGTCCTGACCTCTCTTCATCAGGGACCCAGTACTTC.

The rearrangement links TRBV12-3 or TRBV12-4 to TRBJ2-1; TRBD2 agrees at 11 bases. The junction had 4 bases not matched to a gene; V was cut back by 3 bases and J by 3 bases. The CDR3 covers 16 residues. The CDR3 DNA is TGTGCCAGCAGTTTCCGGACTAGCGGGTACTACAATGAGCAGTTCTTC. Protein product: CASSFRTSGYYNEQFF.

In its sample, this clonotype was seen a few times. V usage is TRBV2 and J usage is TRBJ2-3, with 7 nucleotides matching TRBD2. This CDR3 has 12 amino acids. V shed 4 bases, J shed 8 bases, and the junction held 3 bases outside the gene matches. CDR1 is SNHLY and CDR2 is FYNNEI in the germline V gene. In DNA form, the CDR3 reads TGTGCCAGCAGTGGGGAGGGAGGTACGCAGTATTTT. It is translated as CASSGEGGTQYF.

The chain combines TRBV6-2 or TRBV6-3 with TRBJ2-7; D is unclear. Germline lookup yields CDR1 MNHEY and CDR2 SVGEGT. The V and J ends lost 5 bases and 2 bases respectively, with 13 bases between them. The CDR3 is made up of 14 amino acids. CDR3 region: CASSTLLRAYEQYF. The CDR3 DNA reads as TGTGCCAGCAGTACTTTGCTAAGGGCCTACGAGCAGTACTTC.

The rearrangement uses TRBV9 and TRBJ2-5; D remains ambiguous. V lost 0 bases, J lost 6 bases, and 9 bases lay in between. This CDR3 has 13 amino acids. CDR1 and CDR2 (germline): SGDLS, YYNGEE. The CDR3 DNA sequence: TGTGCCAGCAGCGTAGTTTCGGAGAAGACCCAGTACTTC. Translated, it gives CASSVVSEKTQYF.

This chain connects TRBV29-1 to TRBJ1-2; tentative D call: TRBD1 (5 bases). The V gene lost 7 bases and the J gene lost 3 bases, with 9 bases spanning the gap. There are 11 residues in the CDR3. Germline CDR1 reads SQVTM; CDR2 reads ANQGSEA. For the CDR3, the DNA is TGCAGCGGTAGGGGCGACTATGGCTACACCTTC. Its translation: CSGRGDYGYTF.

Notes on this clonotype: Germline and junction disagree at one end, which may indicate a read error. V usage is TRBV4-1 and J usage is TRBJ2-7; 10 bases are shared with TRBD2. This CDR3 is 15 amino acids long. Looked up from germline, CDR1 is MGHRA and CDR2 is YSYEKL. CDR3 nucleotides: TGCGCCAACAGCCAAGCCCTAGCGGGGGTGTACGAGCAGTACTTC. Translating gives CANSQALAGVYEQYF.

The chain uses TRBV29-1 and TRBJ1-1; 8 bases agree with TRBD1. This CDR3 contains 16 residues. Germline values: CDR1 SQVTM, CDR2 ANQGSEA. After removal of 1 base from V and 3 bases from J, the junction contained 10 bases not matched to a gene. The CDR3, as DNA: TGCAGCGTTGAAGGACGACTAACAGGGGGAGACACTGAAGCTTTCTTT. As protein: CSVEGRLTGGDTEAFF.

CDR3 loop: CSARDSTPGLGYTF. The CDR3 region has the DNA TGCAGTGCTAGAGATAGTACTCCAGGCCTTGGCTACACCTTC. The rearrangement joins TRBV20-1 to TRBJ1-2; the D is unclear. V shed 0 bases and J shed 7 bases, with 15 bases lying between them. The CDR3 sequence is 14 residues long. In germline, CDR1 is DFQATT, CDR2 SNEGSKA (reference sequence).

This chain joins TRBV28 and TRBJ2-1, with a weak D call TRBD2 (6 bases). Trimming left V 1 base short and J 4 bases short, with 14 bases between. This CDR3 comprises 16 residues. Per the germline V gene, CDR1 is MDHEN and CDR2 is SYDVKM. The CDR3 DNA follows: TGTGCCAGCAGTTTATTAGCGGCCATACTATACAATGAGCAGTTCTTC. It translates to CASSLLAAILYNEQFF. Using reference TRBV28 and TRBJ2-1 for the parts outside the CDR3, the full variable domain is DVKVTQSSRYLVKRTGEKVFLECVQDMDHENMFWYRQDPGLGLRLIYFSYDVKMKEKGDIPEGYSVSREKKERFSLILESASTNQTSMYLCASSLLAAILYNEQFFGPGTRLTVL.